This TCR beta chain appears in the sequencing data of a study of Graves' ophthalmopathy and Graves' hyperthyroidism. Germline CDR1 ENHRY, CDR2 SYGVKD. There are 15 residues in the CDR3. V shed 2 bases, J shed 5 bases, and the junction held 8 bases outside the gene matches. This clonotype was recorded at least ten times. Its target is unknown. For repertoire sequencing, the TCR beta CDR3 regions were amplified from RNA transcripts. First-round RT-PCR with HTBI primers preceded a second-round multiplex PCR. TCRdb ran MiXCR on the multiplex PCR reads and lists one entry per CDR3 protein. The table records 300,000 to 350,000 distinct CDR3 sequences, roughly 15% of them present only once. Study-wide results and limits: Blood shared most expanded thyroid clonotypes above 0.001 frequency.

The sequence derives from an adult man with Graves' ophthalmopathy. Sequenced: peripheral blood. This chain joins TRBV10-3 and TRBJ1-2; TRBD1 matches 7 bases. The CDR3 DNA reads TGTGCCATCAGTGAGGTGGGAGGGGGCAGTTATGGCTACACCTTC. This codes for CAISEVGGGSYGYTF.